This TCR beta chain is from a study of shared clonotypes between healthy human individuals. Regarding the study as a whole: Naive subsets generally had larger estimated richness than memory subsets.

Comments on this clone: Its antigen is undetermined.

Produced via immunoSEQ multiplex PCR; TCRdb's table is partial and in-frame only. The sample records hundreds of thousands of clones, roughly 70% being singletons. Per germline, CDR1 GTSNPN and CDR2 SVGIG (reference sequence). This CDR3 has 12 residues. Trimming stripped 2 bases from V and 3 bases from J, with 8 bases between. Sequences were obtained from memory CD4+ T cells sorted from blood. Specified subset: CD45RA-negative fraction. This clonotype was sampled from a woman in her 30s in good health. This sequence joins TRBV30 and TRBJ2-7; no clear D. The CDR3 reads CAWSKDLYEQYF. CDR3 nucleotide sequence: TGTGCCTGGAGTAAGGATCTCTACGAGCAGTACTTC.